This T cell receptor (beta chain) emerged from a study of T cell repertoires in cytomegalovirus infection. Study information: Newly reported HLA-C-restricted and thoroughly characterized HLA-B-restricted CMV epitopes were employed. Public TCR beta signatures indicated both CMV infection and matching HLA type. Findings and caveats of the study: Totalled public TCR beta family frequency picked out people who carried CMV plus the relevant HLA. The response measured ex vivo was dominated by TCR beta clonotypes (HLA-C-restricted and CMV-specific).

From the reads, TCRdb called clonotypes with MiXCR, one entry per CDR3 protein. The repertoire includes 640,000 or so distinct CDR3 sequences, around 32% of them detected once, and 15% to 20% sits in the top ten. The CDR3 runs to 18 residues. CDR1 and CDR2 from the germline V gene are SGHRS and YFSETQ. Trimming removed 0 bases from V and 1 base from J; junction bases left unmatched: 6. As for this clonotype: Its specificity is not known.

Sequenced material: cultured PBMCs, taken from culture after CMV antigen stimulation. This clonotype was obtained from a human donor in good health (CMV status not recorded). Some clones in this sample may be carry-over from other donors' samples. This sequence joins TRBV5-1 and TRBJ1-6, with 8 bases lining up with TRBD1. The CDR3 loop is CASSLVPGGISYNSPLHF. The CDR3, as DNA: TGCGCCAGCAGCTTGGTTCCAGGGGGCATATCCTATAATTCACCCCTCCACTTT.